The rows below give T cell receptor beta chains drawn from one sample of a study of T cell responses to AZD1222 COVID-19 vaccine. Some clones are missing from TCRdb's copy, which holds only in-frame ones; the method was immunoSEQ multiplex PCR. This table has 130,000 to 150,000 clones, 88% appearing once. The material was peripheral blood, obtained on day 0 of AZD1222 vaccination. All receptors come from an adult in good health. Both conserved end residues are part of each CDR3.

CDR3 length: 15; V gene: TRBV7-2; CDR3 protein: CASSLTPRTNYGYTF
CDR3 length: 17; V gene: TRBV5-6; CDR3 protein: CASSLVTSGGAQDTQYF
CDR3 length: 15; V gene: TRBV9; CDR3 protein: CASSVDLGTVYEQYF
CDR3 length: 12; V gene: TRBV6-6; CDR3 protein: CASSQGAYGYTF
CDR3 length: 13; V gene: TRBV6-2/TRBV6-3; CDR3 protein: CASSYAQGSGYTF
CDR3 length: 17; V gene: TRBV27; CDR3 protein: CASSLGQGRDSGNTIYF
CDR3 length: 15; V gene: TRBV28; CDR3 protein: CASSSRLRNTGELFF
CDR3 length: 17; V gene: TRBV27; CDR3 protein: CASSPTTGSSYNSPLHF
CDR3 length: 15; V gene: TRBV7-2; CDR3 protein: CASSSQGITADTQYF
CDR3 length: 15; V gene: TRBV18; CDR3 protein: CASSPPPQVAYGYTF
CDR3 length: 15; V gene: TRBV5-4; CDR3 protein: CASTQNPTQRTEAFF
CDR3 length: 18; V gene: TRBV28; CDR3 protein: CASRPLGLAGALFGELFF
CDR3 length: 15; V gene: TRBV11-2; CDR3 protein: CASSLEVVNTGELFF
CDR3 length: 14; V gene: TRBV4-1; CDR3 protein: CASSQGGSNSPLHF
CDR3 length: 14; V gene: TRBV3-1/TRBV3-2; CDR3 protein: CASSQRHGDTEAFF
CDR3 length: 15; V gene: TRBV11-2; CDR3 protein: CASSLGGQGAETQYF